Listed here is a single T cell receptor (beta chain). The V gene's germline CDR1 is MNHEY and CDR2 SMNVEV (reference sequence). The CDR3 is made up of 12 amino acids. J was trimmed by 0 bases and V by 8 bases; bases with no gene match: 0. These data belong to a study of T cell responses to AZD1222 COVID-19 vaccine. Repertoires were generated with immunoSEQ multiplex PCR, while TCRdb's copy carries only in-frame clones and drops some. The sample includes 110,000 to 150,000 clones, roughly 91% of them seen just once. The rearrangement uses TRBV27 and TRBJ1-1, with TRBD1 matching 7 bases. Source: peripheral blood, taken on day 0 of AZD1222 vaccination. The clonotype was recovered from an adult in good health. This chain's CDR3 is CASGTVNTEAFF. The CDR3 region has the DNA TGTGCCAGCGGGACAGTGAACACTGAAGCTTTCTTT.